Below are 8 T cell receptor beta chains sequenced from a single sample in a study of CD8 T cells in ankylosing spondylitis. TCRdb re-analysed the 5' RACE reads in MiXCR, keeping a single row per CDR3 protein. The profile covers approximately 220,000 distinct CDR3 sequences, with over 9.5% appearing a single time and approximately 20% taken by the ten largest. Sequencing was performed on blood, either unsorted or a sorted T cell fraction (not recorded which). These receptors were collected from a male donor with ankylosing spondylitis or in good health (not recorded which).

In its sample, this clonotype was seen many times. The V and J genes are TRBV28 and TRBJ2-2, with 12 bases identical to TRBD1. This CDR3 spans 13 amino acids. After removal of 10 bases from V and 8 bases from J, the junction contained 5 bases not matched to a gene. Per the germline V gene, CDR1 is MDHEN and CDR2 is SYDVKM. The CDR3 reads CATGQGAAGELFF. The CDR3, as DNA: TGTGCCACGGGACAGGGGGCAGCGGGGGAGCTGTTTTTT.

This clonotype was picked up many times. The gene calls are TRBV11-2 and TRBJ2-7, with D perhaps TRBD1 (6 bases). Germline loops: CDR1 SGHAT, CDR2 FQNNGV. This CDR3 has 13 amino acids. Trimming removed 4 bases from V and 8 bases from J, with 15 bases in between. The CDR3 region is CASSSSRGGQQYF. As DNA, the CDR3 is TGTGCCAGCAGCTCGTCCCGTGGGGGCCAGCAGTACTTC.

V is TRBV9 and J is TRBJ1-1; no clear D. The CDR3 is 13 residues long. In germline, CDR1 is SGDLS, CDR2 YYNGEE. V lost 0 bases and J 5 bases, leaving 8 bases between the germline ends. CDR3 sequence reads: CASSVDEGTEAFF. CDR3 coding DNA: TGTGCCAGCAGCGTAGATGAGGGTACTGAAGCTTTCTTT.

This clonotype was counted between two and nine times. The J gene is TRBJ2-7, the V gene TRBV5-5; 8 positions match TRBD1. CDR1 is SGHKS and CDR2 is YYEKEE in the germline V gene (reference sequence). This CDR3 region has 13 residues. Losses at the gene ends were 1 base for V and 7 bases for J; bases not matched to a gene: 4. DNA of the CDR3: TGTGCCAGCAGCTTGCAGGGGGCGCGAGAGCAGTACTTC. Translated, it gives CASSLQGAREQYF.

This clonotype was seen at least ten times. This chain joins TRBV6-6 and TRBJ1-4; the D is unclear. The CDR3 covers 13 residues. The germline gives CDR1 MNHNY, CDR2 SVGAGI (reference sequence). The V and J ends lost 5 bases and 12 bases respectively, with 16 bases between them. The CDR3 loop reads CASSPVGDVELFF. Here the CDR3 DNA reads TGTGCCAGCAGTCCGGTCGGCGACGTGGAACTGTTTTTT.

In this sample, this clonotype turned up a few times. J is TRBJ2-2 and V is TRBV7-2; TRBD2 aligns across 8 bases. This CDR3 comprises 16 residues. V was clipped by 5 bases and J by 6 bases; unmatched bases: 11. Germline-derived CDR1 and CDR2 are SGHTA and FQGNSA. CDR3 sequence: CASSHRRGGMAGELFF. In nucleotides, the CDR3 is TGTGCCAGCAGCCACAGACGGGGGGGTATGGCCGGGGAGCTGTTTTTT. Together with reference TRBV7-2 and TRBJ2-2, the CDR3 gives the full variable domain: GAGVSQSPSNKVTEKGKDVELRCDPISGHTALYWYRQSLGQGLEFLIYFQGNSAPDKSGLPSDRFSAERTGGSVSTLTIQRTQQEDSAVYLCASSHRRGGMAGELFFGEGSRLTVL.

CDR3 coding DNA: TGTGCCAGCAGCTTAGGGTCGATGTTTCAAGAGACCCAGTACTTC. This translates into CASSLGSMFQETQYF. The chain is built from TRBV7-2 and TRBJ2-5; D unresolved. The V end was cut by 1 base, the J end by 2 bases, with 11 bases between. Germline CDR1 reads SGHTA; CDR2 reads FQGNSA. The CDR3 length is 15 residues.

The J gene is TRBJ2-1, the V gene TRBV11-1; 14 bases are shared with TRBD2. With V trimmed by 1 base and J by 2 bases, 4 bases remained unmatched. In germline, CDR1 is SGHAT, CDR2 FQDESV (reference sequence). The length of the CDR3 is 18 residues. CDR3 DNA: TGTGCCAGCAGCTTAGTTGTGACTAGCGGGGGGGCCTACAATGAGCAGTTCTTC. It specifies CASSLVVTSGGAYNEQFF.